This T cell receptor (beta chain) was recovered during a study of T-cell reconstitution after alpha-beta-depleted transplantation in children. The CDR3 sequence is 11 residues long. CDR1 ENHRY and CDR2 SYGVKD come from the germline V gene. Trimming left V 6 bases short and J 6 bases short, with 7 bases between. Ten or more counts support this clonotype. Unique molecular identifiers were incorporated during preparation of the TCRbeta library. TCRdb independently ran MiXCR on the PCR reads; one entry per CDR3 protein. This sample has about 980,000 distinct CDR3 sequences, with roughly 29% found just once.

Sequences were derived from PBMCs, mostly from graft donor cells, sampled 360 days after TCRalphabeta/CD19-depleted stem cell transplant. The chain recombines TRBV10-3 with TRBJ2-3; D gene unclear. This TCR was recovered from a boy less than two years old who had a stem cell transplant for SCID, so the T cells may come from the graft donor. The CDR3 sequence is CAISQRDTQYF. The CDR3 coding sequence is TGTGCCATCAGCCAGAGGGATACGCAGTATTTT.